This T cell receptor beta chain was identified during a study of cytomegalovirus exposure and HLA in healthy donors. Findings of the study overall: Researchers catalogued roughly 150 TCR beta chains as cytomegalovirus-associated. Across donors, presence/absence analyses took sequencing depth to be roughly uniform.

As regards this clone: Its antigen is currently unknown.

The CDR3 has 14 residues. Germline assignment: CDR1 MNHEY and CDR2 SVGAGI. V was shortened by 4 bases and J by 4 bases, with 8 bases between the two germline ends. Amplification used 60 Vbeta primers and 13 Jbeta primers. Data came from immunoSEQ multiplex PCR; TCRdb stores just in-frame clones and leaves some out. This sample has over 85,000 clones; approximately 83% occur once, and the top ten carry more than 1.5%. These donors, healthy bone marrow donors, were studied. This chain connects TRBV6-5 to TRBJ1-6; no clear D. The TCR comes from a man between 35 and 55 years old in good health and CMV-seronegative. The material sequenced was PBMCs. The CDR3 spells CASSSQAYNSPLHF. CDR3 nucleotide sequence: TGTGCCAGCAGTTCGCAGGCTTATAATTCACCCCTCCACTTT.